The clone carrying this T cell receptor (beta chain) was picked up many times. What it binds is not known. Read sequence stops 3 residues before the CDR3 end, and the germline J gene provides the missing end. The sample is drawn from a study of T cell clonality in common variable immunodeficiency. Study-wide results and limits: Common variable immunodeficiency TCR beta sequences reportedly had fewer deletions and N-nucleotide insertions. Fewer TCRbeta clones were shared among CVID subjects than controls. Links between repertoire features and CVID complications were heterogeneity-limited.

The repertoire was sequenced with immunoSEQ multiplex PCR; TCRdb's copy has only in-frame clones and lacks some. Singletons are absent from the sample, which has tens of thousands of clones. The germline CDR1 and CDR2 sequences are LNHNV and YYDKDF (reference sequence). The CDR3 has 20 residues. V was clipped by 0 bases and J by 4 bases, with 25 bases between them. The receptor was derived from a person aged 18 to 70 in good health. The chain has TRBV15 and TRBJ1-3; tentatively, D is TRBD1 (6 bases). The sample comprised peripheral blood mononuclear cells. The CDR3 sequence is CATSRDKGVGRQALGNTIYF. Incomplete CDR3 DNA: TGTGCCACCAGCAGAGATAAAGGGGTCGGCCGACAGGCTCTCGGAAACACC.